This T cell receptor (beta chain) was observed in a study of T cell responses to AZD1222 COVID-19 vaccine. Broader study findings: Clonal diversity was possibly underestimated; the donors were predominantly white British and more often female. The reported proportion of spike-specific TCRs targeting unmutated variant regions was nearly half.

On this clone: The target antigen is unknown.

The method was immunoSEQ multiplex PCR; TCRdb's version includes in-frame clones alone and lacks a portion of them. Here the sample spans 120,000 to 150,000 clones, roughly nine tenths being singletons. V was shortened by 5 bases and J by 4 bases, with 17 bases between the two germline ends. Germline loops: CDR1 MNHEY, CDR2 SMNVEV (reference sequence). The CDR3 extends over 15 amino acids. The sequence was obtained from an adult in good health. The V gene is TRBV27, the J gene TRBJ1-2; tentatively, D is TRBD1 (5 bases). Specimen: peripheral blood, collected on day 0 of AZD1222 vaccination. CDR3 in amino acids: CASSGTSRVGYGYTF. The DNA for the CDR3 is TGTGCCAGCAGTGGGACGTCGCGGGTGGGCTATGGCTACACCTTC.